This T cell receptor (beta chain) appears in the sequencing data of a study of cytomegalovirus exposure and HLA in healthy donors. About the study: From 150 million to 200 million T cells, an earlier analysis saw 120 million or so unique TCR beta sequences. In an early release, HLA-typed donors contributed tens of millions of unique TCR sequences. The study's findings and limits: Presence/absence analyses assumed roughly uniform sequencing depth across donors, which may not hold.

V dropped 0 bases and J dropped 5; count of bases not matched to a gene: 8. The CDR3 is 16 amino acids. Per germline, CDR1 SGHVS and CDR2 FQNEAQ. Each donor was nominally healthy when sampled (though unrecorded immune exposures were likely). In the case of this clone: Its antigen remains unknown.

PCR employed 60 Vbeta and 13 Jbeta primers. Here immunoSEQ multiplex PCR was the method, and the copy in TCRdb shows in-frame clones only, minus some. The sample carries about 210,000 clones, roughly 79% recorded once. The chain joins TRBV7-8 to TRBJ2-7; 9 nucleotides agree with TRBD2. The material sequenced was PBMCs. This sequence was found in a male donor in good health and CMV-seronegative. CDR3 residues: CASSLARAGGLNEQYF. CDR3 sequence (DNA): TGTGCCAGCAGCTTAGCCCGAGCGGGGGGTCTCAACGAGCAGTACTTC.